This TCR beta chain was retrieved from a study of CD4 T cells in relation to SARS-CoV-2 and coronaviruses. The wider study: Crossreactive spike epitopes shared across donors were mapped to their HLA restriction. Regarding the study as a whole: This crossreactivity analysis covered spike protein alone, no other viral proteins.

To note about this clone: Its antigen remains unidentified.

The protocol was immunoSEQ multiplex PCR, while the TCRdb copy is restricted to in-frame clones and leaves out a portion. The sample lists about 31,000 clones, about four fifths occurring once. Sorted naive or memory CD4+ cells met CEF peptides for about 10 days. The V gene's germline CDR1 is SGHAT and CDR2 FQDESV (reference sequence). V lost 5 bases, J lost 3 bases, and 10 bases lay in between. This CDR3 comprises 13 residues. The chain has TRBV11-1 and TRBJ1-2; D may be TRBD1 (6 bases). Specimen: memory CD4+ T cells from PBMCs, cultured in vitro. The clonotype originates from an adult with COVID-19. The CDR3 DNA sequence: TGTGCCAGCAGCCAGGACAGTGACTATGGCTACACCTTC. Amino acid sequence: CASSQDSDYGYTF.